The clone carrying this T cell receptor beta chain was detected many times. Its antigen remains unidentified. The data were obtained in a study of T cells in Graves' hyperthyroidism and ophthalmopathy. Study at large: Staff took peripheral blood when the initial diagnosis was made, before any treatment began.

Regions amplified from RNA transcripts were the TCR beta CDR3 regions. Carried out on the TCR CDR3, a first-round RT-PCR used the HTBI primer set. One entry per CDR3 protein, called by TCRdb with MiXCR from the multiplex PCR reads. The sample shows 300,000 to 400,000 distinct CDR3 sequences, around 20% of them seen only once. Overall study findings and caveats: Blood also held most thyroid clonotypes expanded beyond 0.001. Through a model of 13 V-J features, ophthalmopathy was separated from stable hyperthyroidism.

The CDR3 has 14 residues. Looked up from germline, CDR1 is MNHNS and CDR2 is SASEGT. V was clipped by 5 bases and J by 4 bases, with 12 bases between them. The sequence derives from a woman aged 50 to 65 with Graves' hyperthyroidism. The sequencing input was blood. V usage is TRBV6-1 and J usage is TRBJ1-3; possible D gene TRBD1, 5 bases. This CDR3 is CASSPTGAGNTIYF. The CDR3, as DNA: TGTGCCAGCAGTCCCACAGGTGCAGGAAACACCATATATTTT.